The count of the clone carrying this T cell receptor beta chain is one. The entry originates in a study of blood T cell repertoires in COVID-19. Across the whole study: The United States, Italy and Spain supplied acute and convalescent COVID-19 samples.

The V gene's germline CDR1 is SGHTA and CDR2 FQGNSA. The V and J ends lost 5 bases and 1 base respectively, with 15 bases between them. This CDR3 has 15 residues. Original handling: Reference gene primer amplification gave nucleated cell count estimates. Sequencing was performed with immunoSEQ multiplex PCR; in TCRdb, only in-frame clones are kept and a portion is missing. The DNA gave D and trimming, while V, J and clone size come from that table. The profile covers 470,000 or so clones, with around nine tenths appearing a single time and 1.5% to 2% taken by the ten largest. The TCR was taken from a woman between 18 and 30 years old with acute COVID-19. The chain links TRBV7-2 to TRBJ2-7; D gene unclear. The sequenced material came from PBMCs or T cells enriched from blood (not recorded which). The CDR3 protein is CASSASSILSYEQYF. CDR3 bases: TGTGCCAGCAGCGCCTCCTCTATACTATCCTACGAGCAGTACTTC. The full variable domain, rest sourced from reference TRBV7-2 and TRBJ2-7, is GAGVSQSPSNKVTEKGKDVELRCDPISGHTALYWYRQSLGQGLEFLIYFQGNSAPDKSGLPSDRFSAERTGGSVSTLTIQRTQQEDSAVYLCASSASSILSYEQYFGPGTRLTVT.